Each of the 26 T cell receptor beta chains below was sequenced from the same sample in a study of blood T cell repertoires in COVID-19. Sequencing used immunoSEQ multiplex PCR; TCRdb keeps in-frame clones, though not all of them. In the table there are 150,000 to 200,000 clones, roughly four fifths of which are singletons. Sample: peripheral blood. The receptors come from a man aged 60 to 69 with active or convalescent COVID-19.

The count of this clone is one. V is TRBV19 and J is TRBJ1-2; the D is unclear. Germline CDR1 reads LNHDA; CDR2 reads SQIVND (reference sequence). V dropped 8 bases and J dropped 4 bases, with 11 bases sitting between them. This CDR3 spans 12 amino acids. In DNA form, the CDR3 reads TGTGCCAGTGCCGCACGGGTCTATGGCTACACCTTC. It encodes CASAARVYGYTF.

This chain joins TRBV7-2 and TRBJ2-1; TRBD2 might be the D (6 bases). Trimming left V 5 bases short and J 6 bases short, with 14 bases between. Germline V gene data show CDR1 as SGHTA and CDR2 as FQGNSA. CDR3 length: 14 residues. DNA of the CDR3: TGTGCCAGCAGCCCAGTGGGACTTTTCAATGAGCAGTTCTTC. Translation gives CASSPVGLFNEQFF.

The chain's CDR3 is CASSPRGQGVSNYGYTF. The CDR3 nucleotides read TGTGCCAGCTCACCACGGGGACAGGGGGTTTCTAACTATGGCTACACCTTC. The chain joins TRBV18 to TRBJ1-2; 11 nucleotides line up with TRBD1. The CDR3 is 17 amino acids. Losses at the gene ends were 1 base for V and 0 bases for J; bases not matched to a gene: 4. The germline V gene encodes CDR1 KGHSH and CDR2 LQKENI.

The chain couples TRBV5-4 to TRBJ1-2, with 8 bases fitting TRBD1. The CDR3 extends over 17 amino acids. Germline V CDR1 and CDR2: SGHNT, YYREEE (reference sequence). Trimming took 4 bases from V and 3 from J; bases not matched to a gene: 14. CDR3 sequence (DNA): TGTGCCAGCAGCCCAGACAGGGGTCCGCAAGGATACTATGGCTACACCTTC. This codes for CASSPDRGPQGYYGYTF.

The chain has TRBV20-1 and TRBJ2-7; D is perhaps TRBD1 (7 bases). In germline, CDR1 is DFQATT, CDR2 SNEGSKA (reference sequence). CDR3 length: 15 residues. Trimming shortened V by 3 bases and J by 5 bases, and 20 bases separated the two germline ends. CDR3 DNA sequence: TGCAGTGCTAGTATTGGGTATGGAGGGGGCAACGAGCAGTACTTC. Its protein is CSASIGYGGGNEQYF.

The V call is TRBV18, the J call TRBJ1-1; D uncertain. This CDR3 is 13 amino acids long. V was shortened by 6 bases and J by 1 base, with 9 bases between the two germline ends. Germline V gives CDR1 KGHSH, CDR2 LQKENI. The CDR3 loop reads CASSLDKNTEAFF. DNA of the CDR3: TGTGCCAGCTCGTTAGACAAGAACACTGAAGCTTTCTTT.

CDR3 nucleotides: TGTGCCAGCAGTTTAGACGGACAAAGCTCCTACGAGCAGTACTTC. Protein: CASSLDGQSSYEQYF. This chain joins TRBV6-2 or TRBV6-3 and TRBJ2-7; weak D call: TRBD1 (5 bases). The CDR3 runs 15 residues. Germline assignment: CDR1 MNHEY and CDR2 SVGEGT. V lost 4 bases to trimming and J lost 0 bases, with 13 bases between them.

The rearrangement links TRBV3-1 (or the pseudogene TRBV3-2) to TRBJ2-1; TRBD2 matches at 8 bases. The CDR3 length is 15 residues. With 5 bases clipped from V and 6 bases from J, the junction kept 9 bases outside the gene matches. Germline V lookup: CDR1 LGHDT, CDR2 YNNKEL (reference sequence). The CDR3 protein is CASSTRTSTLNEQFF. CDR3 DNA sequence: TGTGCCAGCAGCACTCGGACTAGCACCCTCAATGAGCAGTTCTTC.

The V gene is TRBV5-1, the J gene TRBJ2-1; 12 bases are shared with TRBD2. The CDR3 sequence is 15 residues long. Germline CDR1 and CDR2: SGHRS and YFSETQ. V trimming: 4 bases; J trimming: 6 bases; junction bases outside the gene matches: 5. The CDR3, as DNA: TGCGCCAGCAGCCTGCCACTAGCGGGAGGCAATGAGCAGTTCTTC. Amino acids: CASSLPLAGGNEQFF.

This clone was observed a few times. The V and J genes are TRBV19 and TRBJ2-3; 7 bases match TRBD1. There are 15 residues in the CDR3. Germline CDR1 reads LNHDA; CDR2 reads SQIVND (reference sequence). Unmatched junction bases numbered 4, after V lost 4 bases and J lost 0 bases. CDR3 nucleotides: TGTGCCAGTAGTAGTGGACAGGAGAGCACAGATACGCAGTATTTT. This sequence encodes CASSSGQESTDTQYF.

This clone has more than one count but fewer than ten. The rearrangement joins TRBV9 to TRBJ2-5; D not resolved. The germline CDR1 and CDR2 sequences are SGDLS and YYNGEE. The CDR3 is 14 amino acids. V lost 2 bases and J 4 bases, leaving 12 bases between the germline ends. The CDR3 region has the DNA TGTGCCAGCAGCGTCGACACCTACGGAGAGACCCAGTACTTC. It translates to CASSVDTYGETQYF.

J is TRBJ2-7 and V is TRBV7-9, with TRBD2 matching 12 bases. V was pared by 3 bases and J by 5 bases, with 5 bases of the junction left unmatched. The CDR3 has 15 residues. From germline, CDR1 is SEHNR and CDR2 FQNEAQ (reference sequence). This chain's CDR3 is CASSFIGLAGNEQYF. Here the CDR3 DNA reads TGTGCCAGCAGCTTTATCGGACTAGCGGGGAACGAGCAGTACTTC.

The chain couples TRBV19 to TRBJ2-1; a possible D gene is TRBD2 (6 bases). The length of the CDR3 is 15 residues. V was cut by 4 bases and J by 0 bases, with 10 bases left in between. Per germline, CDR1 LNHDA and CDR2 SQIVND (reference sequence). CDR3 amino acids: CASSTSVSSYNEQFF. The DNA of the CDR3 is TGTGCCAGTAGTACTAGCGTGAGCTCCTACAATGAGCAGTTCTTC.

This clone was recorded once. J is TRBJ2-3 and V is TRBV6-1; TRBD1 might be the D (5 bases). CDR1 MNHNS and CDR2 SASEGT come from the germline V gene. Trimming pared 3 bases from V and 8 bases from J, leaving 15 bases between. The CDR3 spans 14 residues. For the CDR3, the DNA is TGTGCCAGCAGTGACCCCAGCTCTCAGGGTACGCAGTATTTT. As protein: CASSDPSSQGTQYF.

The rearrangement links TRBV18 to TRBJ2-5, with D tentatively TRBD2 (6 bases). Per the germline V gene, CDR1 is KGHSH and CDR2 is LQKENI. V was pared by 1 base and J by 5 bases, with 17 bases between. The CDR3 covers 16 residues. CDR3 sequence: CASSPRFGGEVETQYF. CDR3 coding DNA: TGTGCCAGCTCACCACGTTTTGGAGGGGAGGTGGAGACCCAGTACTTC.

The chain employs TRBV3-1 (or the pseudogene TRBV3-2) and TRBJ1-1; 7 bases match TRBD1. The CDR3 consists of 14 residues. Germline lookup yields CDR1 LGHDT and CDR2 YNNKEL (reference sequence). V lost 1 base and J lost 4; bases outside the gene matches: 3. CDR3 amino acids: CASSQAGTVTEAFF. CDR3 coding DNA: TGTGCCAGCAGCCAAGCTGGGACAGTCACTGAAGCTTTCTTT.

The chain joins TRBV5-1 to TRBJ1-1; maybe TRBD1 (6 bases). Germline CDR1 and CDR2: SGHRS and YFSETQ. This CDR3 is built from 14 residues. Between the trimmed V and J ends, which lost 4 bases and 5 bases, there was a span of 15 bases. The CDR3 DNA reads TGCGCCAGCAGCGCCCTACAGGGTCGGACTGAAGCTTTCTTT. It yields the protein CASSALQGRTEAFF.

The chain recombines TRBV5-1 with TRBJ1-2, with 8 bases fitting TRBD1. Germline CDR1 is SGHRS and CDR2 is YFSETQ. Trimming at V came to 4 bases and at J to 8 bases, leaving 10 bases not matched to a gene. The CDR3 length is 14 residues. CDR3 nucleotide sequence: TGCGCCAGCAGCCCCTTGATGACAGGGGTCGGCTACACCTTC. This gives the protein CASSPLMTGVGYTF.

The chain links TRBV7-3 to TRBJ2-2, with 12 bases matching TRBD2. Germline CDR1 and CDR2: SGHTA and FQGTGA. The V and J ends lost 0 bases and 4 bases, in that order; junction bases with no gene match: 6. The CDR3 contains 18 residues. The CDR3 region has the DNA TGTGCCAGCAGCTTAACCCCTAGCGGGGGGGCAGGCACCGGGGAGCTGTTTTTT. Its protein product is CASSLTPSGGAGTGELFF.

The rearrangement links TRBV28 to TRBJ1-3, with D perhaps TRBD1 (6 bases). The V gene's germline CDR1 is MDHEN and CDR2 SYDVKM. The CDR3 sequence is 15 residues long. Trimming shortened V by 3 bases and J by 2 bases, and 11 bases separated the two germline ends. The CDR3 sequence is CASSFRGAAGNTIYF. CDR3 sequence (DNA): TGTGCCAGCAGTTTTCGGGGGGCGGCTGGAAACACCATATATTTT.

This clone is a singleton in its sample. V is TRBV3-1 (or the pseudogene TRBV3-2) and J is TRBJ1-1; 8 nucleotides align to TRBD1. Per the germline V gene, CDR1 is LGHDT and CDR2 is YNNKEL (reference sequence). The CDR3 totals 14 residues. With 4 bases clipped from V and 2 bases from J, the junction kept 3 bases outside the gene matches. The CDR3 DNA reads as TGTGCCAGCAGCCGCGGACAGGGAAACACTGAAGCTTTCTTT. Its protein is CASSRGQGNTEAFF.

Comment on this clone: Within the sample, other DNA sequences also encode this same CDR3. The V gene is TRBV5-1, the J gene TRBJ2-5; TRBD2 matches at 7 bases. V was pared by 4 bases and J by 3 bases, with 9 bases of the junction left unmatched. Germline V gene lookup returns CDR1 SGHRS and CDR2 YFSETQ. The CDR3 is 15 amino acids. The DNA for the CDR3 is TGCGCCAGCAGCCTGCGGACTGGGGGGGAAGAGACCCAGTACTTC. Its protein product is CASSLRTGGEETQYF.

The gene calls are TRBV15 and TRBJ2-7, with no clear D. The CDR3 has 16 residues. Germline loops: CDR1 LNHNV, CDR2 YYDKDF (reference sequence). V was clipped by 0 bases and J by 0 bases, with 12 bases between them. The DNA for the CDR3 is TGTGCCACCAGCAGAGATCGGCAGGCGAGCTCCTACGAGCAGTACTTC. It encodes CATSRDRQASSYEQYF.

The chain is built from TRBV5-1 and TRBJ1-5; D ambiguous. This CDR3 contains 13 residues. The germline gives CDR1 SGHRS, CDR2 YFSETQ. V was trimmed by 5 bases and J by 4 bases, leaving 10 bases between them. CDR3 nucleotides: TGCGCCAGCAGAGTAGGAGGGAATCAGCCCCAGCATTTT. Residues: CASRVGGNQPQHF.

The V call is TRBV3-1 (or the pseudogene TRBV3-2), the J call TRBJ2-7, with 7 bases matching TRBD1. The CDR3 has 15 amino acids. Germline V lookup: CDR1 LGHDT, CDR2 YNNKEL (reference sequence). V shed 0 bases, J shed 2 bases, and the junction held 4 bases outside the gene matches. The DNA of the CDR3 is TGTGCCAGCAGCCAAGAAGGGCAGGGGGCCTACGAGCAGTACTTC. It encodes CASSQEGQGAYEQYF.

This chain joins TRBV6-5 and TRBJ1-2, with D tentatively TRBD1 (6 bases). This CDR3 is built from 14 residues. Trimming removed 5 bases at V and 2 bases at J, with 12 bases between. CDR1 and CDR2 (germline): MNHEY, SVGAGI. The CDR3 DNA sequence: TGTGCCAGCAGTCGACCGGGACACAACTATGGCTACACCTTC. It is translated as CASSRPGHNYGYTF.